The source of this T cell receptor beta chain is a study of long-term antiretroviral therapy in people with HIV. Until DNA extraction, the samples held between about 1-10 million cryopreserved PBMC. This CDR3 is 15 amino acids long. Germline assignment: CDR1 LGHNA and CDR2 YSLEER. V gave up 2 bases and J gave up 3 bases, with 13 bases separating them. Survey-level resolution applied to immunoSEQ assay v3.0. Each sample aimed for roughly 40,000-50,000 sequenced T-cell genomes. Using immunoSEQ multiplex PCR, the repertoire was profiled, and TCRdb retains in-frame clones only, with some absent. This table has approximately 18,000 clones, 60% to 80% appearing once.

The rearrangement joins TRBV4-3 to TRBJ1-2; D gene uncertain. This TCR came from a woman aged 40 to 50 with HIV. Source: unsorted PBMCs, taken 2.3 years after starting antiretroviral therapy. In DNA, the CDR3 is TGCGCCAGCAGCCAATCGACACTGCTAGACTATGGCTACACCTTC. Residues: CASSQSTLLDYGYTF.